This T cell receptor (beta chain) came from a study of T cell responses to AZD1222 COVID-19 vaccine. Germline loops: CDR1 SGHTA, CDR2 FQGTGA. V shed 4 bases and J 0 bases; nucleotides not matched to a gene: 2. The CDR3 runs to 15 residues. Generated by immunoSEQ multiplex PCR, the TCRdb table keeps only in-frame clones and is missing some. The data contain some 85,000 clones, around 90% of them singletons. The chain employs TRBV7-3 and TRBJ2-2; TRBD2 aligns across 7 bases. This clonotype originated in an adult in good health. This material consisted of peripheral blood, taken on day 0 of AZD1222 vaccination. CDR3 sequence: CASSYGLANTGELFF. The CDR3 DNA is TGTGCCAGCAGCTATGGACTAGCGAACACCGGGGAGCTGTTTTTT.